Sequencing of this TCR beta chain was carried out in a study of blood T cell repertoires in COVID-19. For the study at large: Spain, Italy and the United States supplied samples that represented acute and convalescent COVID-19.

Source study methods: Reference gene primer amplification gave estimated nucleated cell counts. Libraries were prepared by immunoSEQ multiplex PCR; TCRdb keeps only in-frame clonotypes and omits some of them. V and J calls and clone size are as listed in that table; D and trimming were resolved from the DNA. The table includes about 180,000 clones, approximately 83% detected once. The CDR3 has 13 residues. V shed 4 bases and J 6 bases; nucleotides not matched to a gene: 6. The germline gives CDR1 SGHDT, CDR2 YYEEEE. The sequenced sample was peripheral blood. V usage is TRBV5-6 and J usage is TRBJ1-2, with 7 bases aligning to TRBD1. This TCR came from a man aged 60-69 years with acute or convalescent COVID-19. The CDR3 sequence: CASSTRQGDGYTF. Written as DNA, the CDR3 is TGTGCCAGCAGCACAAGACAGGGAGATGGCTACACCTTC.